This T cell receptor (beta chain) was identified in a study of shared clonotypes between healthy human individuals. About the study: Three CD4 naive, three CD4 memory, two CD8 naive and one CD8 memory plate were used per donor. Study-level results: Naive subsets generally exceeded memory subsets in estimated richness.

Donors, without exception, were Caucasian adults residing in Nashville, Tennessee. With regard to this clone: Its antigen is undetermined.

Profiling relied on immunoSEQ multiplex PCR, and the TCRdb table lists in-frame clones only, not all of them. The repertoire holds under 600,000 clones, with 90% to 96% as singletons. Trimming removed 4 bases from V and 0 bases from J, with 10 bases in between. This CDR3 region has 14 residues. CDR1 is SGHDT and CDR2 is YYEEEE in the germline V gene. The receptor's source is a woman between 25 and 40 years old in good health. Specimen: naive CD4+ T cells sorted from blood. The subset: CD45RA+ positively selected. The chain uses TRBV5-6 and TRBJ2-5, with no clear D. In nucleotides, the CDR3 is TGTGCCAGCAGCCCGGGTAGCTACCAAGAGACCCAGTACTTC. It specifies CASSPGSYQETQYF.